The 23 T cell receptor beta chains presented below share a single source sample, sequenced in a study of CD8+ T cells in alopecia areata. Regarding treatment: oral pan-JAK inhibitor, 5-10 mg twice daily. RNA extraction was followed by reverse transcription into cDNA, which acted as the sequencing template. Method: immunoSEQ multiplex PCR; TCRdb's copy keeps in-frame clones and lacks some. The repertoire holds roughly 200,000 clones, around two fifths seen once, with about 2.6% in the top ten. This sample comprised CD4+ T cells sorted from blood, obtained at approximately week 36, from a patient treated with tofacitinib. The receptors come from a human donor with alopecia areata.

This clone has just a few counts. This chain uses TRBV5-1 with TRBJ1-1; possible D gene TRBD1, 6 bases. The CDR3 spans 15 residues. Between the trimmed V and J ends, which lost 6 bases and 1 base, there was a span of 16 bases. CDR1 is SGHRS and CDR2 is YFSETQ in the germline V gene. This chain's CDR3 is CASTPRGGRNTEAFF. In DNA, the CDR3 is TGCGCCAGCACCCCCCGAGGGGGTCGGAACACTGAAGCTTTCTTT.

This clone turned up a few times. The genes are TRBV29-1 and TRBJ1-2, with 10 bases fitting TRBD1. V lost 6 bases and J lost 8; bases outside the gene matches: 6. The CDR3 runs 12 residues. In germline, CDR1 is SQVTM, CDR2 ANQGSEA. The CDR3 loop reads CSVSGQGKGYTF. The DNA of the CDR3 is TGCAGCGTCTCGGGACAGGGGAAAGGCTACACCTTC.

There are many counts of this clone. The rearrangement joins TRBV4-3 to TRBJ1-2; D is unresolved. This CDR3 comprises 15 residues. The V end lost 1 base, the J end lost 0 bases, and 9 bases lay between the germline ends. Germline CDR1 is LGHNA and CDR2 is YSLEER. The CDR3 bases are TGCGCCAGCAGCCAAGTACACGGTGCTAACTATGGCTACACCTTC. This encodes CASSQVHGANYGYTF.

The chain joins TRBV4-1 to TRBJ1-5, with D hard to call. This CDR3 comprises 17 residues. Germline V gives CDR1 MGHRA, CDR2 YSYEKL. The V and J ends lost 0 bases and 2 bases respectively, with 14 bases between them. In DNA form, the CDR3 reads TGCGCCAGCAGCCAAGACGTGGTGTCAGCGGGCAATCAGCCCCAGCATTTT. It encodes CASSQDVVSAGNQPQHF.

The CDR3 loop reads CSARTGQEQPQHF. CDR3 in DNA: TGCAGCGCCCGGACAGGTCAGGAACAGCCCCAGCATTTT. V is TRBV29-1 and J is TRBJ1-5; 7 bases line up with TRBD1. Germline V gives CDR1 SQVTM, CDR2 ANQGSEA. The CDR3 consists of 13 residues. The trim removed 7 bases at V and 7 bases at J, leaving 10 bases unmatched.

CDR3 in amino acids: CASSLGGLWETQYF. Written as DNA, the CDR3 is TGTGCCAGCAGCTTAGGAGGGTTGTGGGAGACCCAGTACTTC. The rearrangement links TRBV7-2 to TRBJ2-5, with a tentative D call TRBD2 (5 bases). V shed 1 base and J shed 5 bases, with 11 bases lying between them. The CDR3 totals 14 residues. Germline V lookup: CDR1 SGHTA, CDR2 FQGNSA.

CDR3 sequence: CASSSGGVMSSYNEQFF. The CDR3 DNA reads as TGCGCCAGCAGCTCCGGAGGAGTCATGAGCTCCTACAATGAGCAGTTCTTC. The V call is TRBV5-1, the J call TRBJ2-1; possibly TRBD2 for D (5 bases). Trimming shortened V by 3 bases and J by 0 bases, and 16 bases separated the two germline ends. Germline CDR1 reads SGHRS; CDR2 reads YFSETQ. The CDR3 contains 17 residues.

This clone has more than one count but fewer than ten. The chain joins TRBV5-8 to TRBJ2-3; no clear D. The length of the CDR3 is 15 residues. V shed 0 bases and J shed 1 base, with 9 bases lying between them. Germline V gene sequence: CDR1 SGHTS, CDR2 YDEGEE. The CDR3 sequence: CASSLAVVGTDTQYF. The CDR3, as DNA: TGTGCCAGCAGCTTGGCCGTGGTGGGCACAGATACGCAGTATTTT.

This clone showed up just a few times. The rearrangement links TRBV7-7 to TRBJ2-2, with D perhaps TRBD2 (6 bases). The CDR3 loop spans 15 amino acids. V was pared by 4 bases and J by 4 bases, with 13 bases between. Germline assignment: CDR1 SSHAT and CDR2 FNYEAQ (reference sequence). CDR3 in amino acids: CASSSSGTPTGELFF. The CDR3 DNA is TGTGCCAGCAGCTCCTCCGGGACTCCCACCGGGGAGCTGTTTTTT.

This sequence joins TRBV6-1 and TRBJ1-5, with unresolved D. The CDR3 contains 15 residues. Trimming shortened V by 6 bases and J by 5 bases, and 17 bases separated the two germline ends. CDR1 is MNHNS, CDR2 SASEGT, per germline. The CDR3: CASRFVAGDYQPQHF. The CDR3 DNA reads as TGTGCCAGCAGGTTCGTAGCGGGTGATTATCAGCCCCAGCATTTT.

This rearrangement joins TRBV4-3 to TRBJ1-2, with TRBD1 identical over 9 bases. This CDR3 is built from 13 residues. CDR1 and CDR2 from the germline V gene are LGHNA and YSLEER. V gave up 0 bases and J gave up 12 bases; unmatched junction bases: 5. The CDR3 is CASSQDEGDRDTF. CDR3 bases: TGCGCCAGCAGCCAAGATGAGGGGGACAGGGACACCTTC.

As to this clone: At one boundary the junction diverges from the germline segment, which might be a read error. The chain uses TRBV20-1 and TRBJ2-1, with D uncertain. The germline CDR1 and CDR2 sequences are DFQATT and SNEGSKA (reference sequence). This CDR3 contains 11 residues. CDR3 in DNA: TGCAGAGCTACACCGTGGAATGAGCAGTTCTTC. It is translated as CRATPWNEQFF.

The V gene is TRBV5-1, the J gene TRBJ2-7; 9 bases line up with TRBD1. In germline, CDR1 is SGHRS, CDR2 YFSETQ. Trimming at V came to 4 bases and at J to 6 bases, leaving 11 bases not matched to a gene. The length of the CDR3 is 15 residues. CDR3 protein: CASSPTGTGNSEQYF. Written as DNA, the CDR3 is TGCGCCAGCAGCCCTACCGGGACAGGGAACTCCGAGCAGTACTTC.

This chain uses TRBV15 with TRBJ1-1; 11 bases fit TRBD1. Germline V gene lookup returns CDR1 LNHNV and CDR2 YYDKDF (reference sequence). Unmatched junction bases numbered 4, after V lost 3 bases and J lost 10 bases. The CDR3 consists of 13 residues. The CDR3 loop reads CATSRDRGRGAFF. DNA of the CDR3: TGTGCCACCAGCAGGGACAGGGGGCGCGGAGCTTTCTTT. Combining the CDR3 with reference TRBV15 and TRBJ1-1 gives the whole variable domain DAMVIQNPRYQVTQFGKPVTLSCSQTLNHNVMYWYQQKSSQAPKLLFHYYDKDFNNEADTPDNFQSRRPNTSFCFLDIRSPGLGDTAMYLCATSRDRGRGAFFGQGTRLTVV.

The genes are TRBV5-1 and TRBJ2-3; 7 bases line up with TRBD2. CDR1 is SGHRS, CDR2 YFSETQ, per germline. This CDR3 has 13 amino acids. With 3 bases clipped from V and 9 bases from J, the junction kept 7 bases outside the gene matches. The chain's CDR3 is CASSSPLAETQYF. The CDR3 DNA reads as TGCGCCAGCAGCTCCCCTCTAGCGGAAACGCAGTATTTT. Full variable domain (missing parts from reference TRBV5-1 and TRBJ2-3): KAGVTQTPRYLIKTRGQQVTLSCSPISGHRSVSWYQQTPGQGLQFLFEYFSETQRNKGNFPGRFSGRQFSNSRSEMNVSTLELGDSALYLCASSSPLAETQYFGPGTRLTVL.

This chain connects TRBV18 to TRBJ2-2; 9 bases match TRBD2. CDR1 and CDR2 (germline): KGHSH, LQKENI. CDR3 size: 18 residues. V lost 3 bases and J lost 4; bases outside the gene matches: 12. For the CDR3, the DNA is TGTGCCAGCTCACCTTTCGCCGGGACTAGCAGCCCCACCGGGGAGCTGTTTTTT. As protein: CASSPFAGTSSPTGELFF. Variable domain in full (rest from reference TRBV18 and TRBJ2-2): NAGVMQNPRHLVRRRGQEARLRCSPMKGHSHVYWYRQLPEEGLKFMVYLQKENIIDESGMPKERFSAEFPKEGPSILRIQQVVRGDSAAYFCASSPFAGTSSPTGELFFGEGSRLTVL.

The chain couples TRBV29-1 to TRBJ2-1; TRBD1 might be the D (6 bases). CDR3 length: 14 amino acids. Between the trimmed V and J ends, which lost 6 bases and 2 bases, there was a span of 14 bases. Germline CDR1 is SQVTM and CDR2 is ANQGSEA. CDR3 sequence: CSVVRPGAYNEQFF. As DNA, the CDR3 is TGCAGCGTCGTAAGACCAGGGGCCTACAATGAGCAGTTCTTC.

The chain has TRBV7-3 and TRBJ1-1, with D tentatively TRBD1 (6 bases). Germline CDR1 reads SGHTA; CDR2 reads FQGTGA. The CDR3 is 14 amino acids. V was clipped by 2 bases and J by 8 bases, with 15 bases between them. The CDR3 nucleotides are TGTGCCAGCAGCTTATATTCTGAGGGGACAGAAGCTTTCTTT. Encoded protein: CASSLYSEGTEAFF. The full variable domain, with the rest looked up from reference TRBV7-3 and TRBJ1-1, is GAGVSQTPSNKVTEKGKYVELRCDPISGHTALYWYRQSLGQGPEFLIYFQGTGAADDSGLPNDRFFAVRPEGSVSTLKIQRTERGDSAVYLCASSLYSEGTEAFFGQGTRLTVV.

This chain uses TRBV2 with TRBJ2-7, with TRBD2 as a possible D gene (6 bases). CDR1 and CDR2 (germline): SNHLY, FYNNEI. The CDR3 covers 14 residues. V was cut by 6 bases and J by 7 bases, with 19 bases left in between. CDR3 residues: CASRAIADRGEQYF. CDR3 in DNA: TGTGCCAGCAGAGCTATAGCGGACCGGGGGGAGCAGTACTTC.

The chain employs TRBV30 and TRBJ2-5; 8 nucleotides agree with TRBD2. Germline-derived CDR1 and CDR2 are GTSNPN and SVGIG (reference sequence). This CDR3 region has 14 residues. The trim removed 3 bases at V and 5 bases at J, leaving 8 bases unmatched. In DNA, the CDR3 is TGTGCCTGGAGATTAGCGGGAACGGGGGAGACCCAGTACTTC. It translates to CAWRLAGTGETQYF.

J is TRBJ2-7 and V is TRBV6-1; 8 bases map to TRBD2. This CDR3 contains 15 residues. CDR1 and CDR2 from the germline V gene are MNHNS and SASEGT. V was pared by 3 bases and J by 4 bases, with 8 bases of the junction left unmatched. The CDR3 reads CASSDVAGGGYEQYF. The CDR3 bases are TGTGCCAGCAGTGATGTTGCGGGGGGAGGGTACGAGCAGTACTTC.

This clone was seen only once. The gene calls are TRBV4-1 and TRBJ2-7; a possible D gene is TRBD2 (5 bases). The germline V gene has CDR1 MGHRA and CDR2 YSYEKL. The V gene lost 1 base and the J gene lost 5 bases, with 6 bases spanning the gap. The CDR3 sequence is 12 residues long. CDR3 loop: CASSQVRDEQYF. As DNA, the CDR3 is TGCGCCAGCAGCCAAGTGAGGGACGAGCAGTACTTC.

The chain uses TRBV6-5 and TRBJ2-5, with 8 bases identical to TRBD2. The CDR3 spans 14 residues. V trimming: 2 bases; J trimming: 5 bases; junction bases outside the gene matches: 4. Germline lookup yields CDR1 MNHEY and CDR2 SVGAGI. The CDR3 reads CASSYSGRFETQYF. The CDR3, as DNA: TGTGCCAGCAGTTACAGCGGGAGATTTGAGACCCAGTACTTC.